Reported below is one TCR beta chain. Seattle patient enrollment occurred during active infection, with longitudinal follow-up thereafter. The germline gives CDR1 MDHEN, CDR2 SYDVKM. This CDR3 has 14 residues. Between the trimmed V and J ends, which lost 5 bases and 9 bases, there was a span of 14 bases. The data were obtained in a study of blood T cell repertoires in COVID-19. Background on the study: Collection of acute and convalescent COVID-19 samples took place in the United States, Italy and Spain. Sources were T cells, B-cell-depleted T cells, or PBMCs; the material itself was cDNA or gDNA.

Study processing details: Reference gene primer amplification gave estimated nucleated cell counts. The method was immunoSEQ multiplex PCR; TCRdb's version includes in-frame clones alone and lacks a portion of them. D and trimming come from the DNA, and the V and J calls and clone size come from that table. The sample holds 80,000 to 95,000 clones; roughly 76% are singletons and the top ten take 4% to 6%. V gene TRBV28 combines with J gene TRBJ1-6, with D possibly TRBD1 on 6 matching bases. Material: peripheral blood. The receptor was isolated from a man aged 80 or over with COVID-19, enrolled during active disease. The CDR3 DNA reads as TGTGCCAGCAGTCCCTTGCACAGGGCTTCACCCCTCCACTTT. Translating gives CASSPLHRASPLHF. Supplemented by reference TRBV28 and TRBJ1-6, the full variable domain reads DVKVTQSSRYLVKRTGEKVFLECVQDMDHENMFWYRQDPGLGLRLIYFSYDVKMKEKGDIPEGYSVSREKKERFSLILESASTNQTSMYLCASSPLHRASPLHFGNGTRLTVT.